This TCR beta chain is from a study of beta chain features in type 1 diabetes (dated by TCRdb to between 2018 and 2020). Broadly, across the study: No differences in mean age, gender distribution, total cell number or subset yield were found between patients and healthy donors. A total of about 100,000,000 sorted cells were examined across all samples, and RNA yield correlated strongly with the number of cells per subset. The study compared the TCRB repertoires of sorted circulating CD4+ T cell subsets in recently diagnosed type 1 diabetes patients with those in matched healthy donors. Regulatory and stem cell-like memory subsets were isolated from only 8 patients and about eight healthy donors, whereas naive and central memory subsets came from all 30 or so donors. What the research found in general, with its limitations: Naive, central memory and regulatory TCRB repertoires appeared to be more similar among patients than among healthy donors. Patients with type 1 diabetes made fewer insertions and deleted more nucleotides at VDJ recombination sites, implying thymic rearrangement abnormalities. Only small numbers of individuals were included in the HLA sub-analyses, which left unresolved whether HLA type had any influence on TCRB rearrangement. Because cDNA was sequenced instead of genomic DNA, activated cells with high expression could be over-represented, although the groups did not differ in activation or CD3 levels. PCR might favor shorter templates, but patient and control samples were amplified and corrected together, so any skew would affect both groups equally. In all four CD4+ subsets, TCRB CDR3 length was moderately but significantly shorter in type 1 diabetes patients.

A word on this clone: This clone's antigen is unknown. Per-nucleotide qualities are absent, and no much larger clonotype sits a single base away.

The germline V gene yields SQVTM for CDR1 and ANQGSEA for CDR2. The junction carries 14 bases between V and J, which are trimmed by 6 bases and 2 bases respectively. The CDR3 has 13 amino acids, counting the end cysteine and phenylalanine. Only the CDR3 portion is preserved as DNA: 39 bases, with reading frame beginning at the first base. Each donor gave one peripheral blood draw, averaging approximately 120 mL, which was collected into heparinised tubes. Using a panel that included CD45RO, CCR7, CD25, CD127, CD95 and CD27, naive, central memory, regulatory and stem cell-like memory CD4+ T cells were sorted on a BD FACSAria II. Every sorted population had a purity above 95%. PBMCs were isolated right away by Lymphoprep density gradient centrifugation and were stained directly, without culture. Samples were stained and sorted in pairs, with one healthy donor and one patient per experiment, so that batch effects were minimized.

The High Capacity cDNA Reverse Transcription Kit was used to reverse transcribe all of the isolated RNA, meaning that expressed TCRB transcripts were what got sequenced. Deep immunoSEQ sequencing was applied to naive, central memory and regulatory T cell samples, giving an average of around 3.4 million total reads per sample. Sorted cells were lysed in RLT buffer, and RNA was extracted using DNase-treated RNeasy Micro or Mini kits according to cell number. To prevent cross-contamination, every cell subset was processed on its own, while patient and healthy donor samples were processed together. The immunoSEQ multiplex PCR was used to amplify TCRB sequences from cDNA, generating 87-bp fragments that spanned the CDR3 region. The amplicons were sequenced using the Illumina HiSeq platform. The study's processing was this. PCR bias was computationally corrected using synthetic template baselines, reads within Hamming distance 2 were collapsed, and singletons that could not be merged were discarded. Reads were aligned to IMGT to assign V, D and J genes, CDR3 length, and insertions or deletions at six rearrangement sites. Clonotype counts were normalized to sorted cell number within each subset before computing true diversity and Gini coefficients with the tcR R package. The overlap coefficient, calculated on TCRB nucleotide sequences, was used to measure repertoire sharing. Out-of-frame TCRB sequences from naive cells were analyzed as a proxy for the pre-selection repertoire. As stored in TCRdb, this immuneACCESS dataset retains in-frame rearrangements with V and J assigned. A fraction of the clones does not appear; measured against another copy, unresolved V genes explain less than half of the discrepancy, and the remainder lacks a known reason. That table is the source of V, J and clone size, and D and trimming were worked out from the DNA. The sample data list about 900,000 clones, and under 20% of these were observed just once. Around 0.02% of the sample rests with the top ten.

The material sequenced was naive CD4+ T cells from blood. The intended sense of this specimen's cell subset or site label: true naive CD4+ T cells. This clonotype was sampled from a woman under 30 in good health. This sequence uses TRBV29-1 and TRBJ2-7; the D region possibly corresponds to TRBD1 (7 bases align). Here the CDR3 is given as CSVRQGGAYEQYF. The DNA sequence is as follows: TGCAGCGTGCGGCAGGGGGGTGCCTACGAGCAGTACTTC.